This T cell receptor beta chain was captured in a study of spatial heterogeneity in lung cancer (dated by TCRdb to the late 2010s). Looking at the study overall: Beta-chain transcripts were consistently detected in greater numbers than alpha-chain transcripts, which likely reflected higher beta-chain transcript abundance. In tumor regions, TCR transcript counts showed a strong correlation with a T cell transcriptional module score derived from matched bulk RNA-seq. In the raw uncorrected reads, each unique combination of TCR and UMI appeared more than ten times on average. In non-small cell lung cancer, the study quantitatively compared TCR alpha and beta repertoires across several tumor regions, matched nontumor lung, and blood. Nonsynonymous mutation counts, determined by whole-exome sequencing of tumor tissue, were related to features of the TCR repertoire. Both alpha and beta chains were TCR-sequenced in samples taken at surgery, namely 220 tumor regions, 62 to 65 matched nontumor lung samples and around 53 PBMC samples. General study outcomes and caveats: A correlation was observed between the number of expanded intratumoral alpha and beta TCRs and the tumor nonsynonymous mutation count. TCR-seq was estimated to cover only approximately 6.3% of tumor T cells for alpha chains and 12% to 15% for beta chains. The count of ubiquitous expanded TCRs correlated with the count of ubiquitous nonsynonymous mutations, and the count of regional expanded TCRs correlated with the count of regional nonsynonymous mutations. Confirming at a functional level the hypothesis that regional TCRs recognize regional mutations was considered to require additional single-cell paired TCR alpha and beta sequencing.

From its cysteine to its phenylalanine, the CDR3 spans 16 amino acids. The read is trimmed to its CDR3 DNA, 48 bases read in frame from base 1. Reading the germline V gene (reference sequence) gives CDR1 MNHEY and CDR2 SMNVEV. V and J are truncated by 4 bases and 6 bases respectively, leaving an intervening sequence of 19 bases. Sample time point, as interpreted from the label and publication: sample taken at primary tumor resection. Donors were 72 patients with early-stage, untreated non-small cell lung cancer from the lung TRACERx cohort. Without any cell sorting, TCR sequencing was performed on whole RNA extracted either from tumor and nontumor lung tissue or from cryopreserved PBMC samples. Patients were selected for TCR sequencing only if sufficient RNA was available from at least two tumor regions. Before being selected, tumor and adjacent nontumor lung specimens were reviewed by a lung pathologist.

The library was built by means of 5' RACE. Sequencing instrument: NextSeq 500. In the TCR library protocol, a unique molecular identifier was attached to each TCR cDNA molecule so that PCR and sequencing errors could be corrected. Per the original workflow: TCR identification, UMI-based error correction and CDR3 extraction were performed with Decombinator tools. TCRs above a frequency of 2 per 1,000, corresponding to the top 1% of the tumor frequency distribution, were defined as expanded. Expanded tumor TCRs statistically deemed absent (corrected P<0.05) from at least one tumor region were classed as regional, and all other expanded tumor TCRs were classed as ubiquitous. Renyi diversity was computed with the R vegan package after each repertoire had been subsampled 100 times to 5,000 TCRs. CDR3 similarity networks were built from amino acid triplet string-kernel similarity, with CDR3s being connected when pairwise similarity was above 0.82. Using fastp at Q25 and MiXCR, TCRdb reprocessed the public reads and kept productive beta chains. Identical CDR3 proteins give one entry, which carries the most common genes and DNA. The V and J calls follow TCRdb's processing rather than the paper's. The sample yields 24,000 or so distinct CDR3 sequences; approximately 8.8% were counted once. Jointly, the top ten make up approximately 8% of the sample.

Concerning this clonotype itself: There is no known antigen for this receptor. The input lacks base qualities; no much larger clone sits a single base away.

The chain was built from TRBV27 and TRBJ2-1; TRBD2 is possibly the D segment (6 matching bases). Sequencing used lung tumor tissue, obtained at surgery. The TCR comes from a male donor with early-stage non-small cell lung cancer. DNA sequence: TGTGCCAGCAGTTCAGGACTATTCCCGGCCAGCAATGAGCAGTTCTTC. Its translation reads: CASSSGLFPASNEQFF.